This T cell receptor (beta chain) was obtained from a study of T-cell memory formation after mild COVID-19 (dated by TCRdb to 2020 to 2022). Study-wide context: Most TCR sequence clusters were specific to one of the two donors. Two young, previously healthy adult volunteers made up the cohort, one male and one female. Longitudinal TCRalpha and TCRbeta repertoire sequencing tracked T-cell clones expanding and contracting after mild COVID-19 in two donors.

In the germline V gene, CDR1 corresponds to SGHRS and CDR2 to YFSETQ. The germline V and J ends show losses of 5 bases and 5 bases respectively, and no gene match explains 7 bases of the junction. CDR3 length: 13 amino acids, cysteine to phenylalanine. Only the CDR3 portion is preserved as DNA: 39 bases, with reading frame beginning at the first base. Results and caveats for the whole study, not just this receptor: The second-wave clones that peaked on day 37 were not confirmed to be SARS-CoV-2 specific. Some responding clones were found in pre-infection memory, which suggests that pre-existing cross-reactive memory T cells took part in the SARS-CoV-2 response. Balanced CD4/CD8 phenotypes were observed for clones contracting from day 15 to 85, whereas a bias towards CD4+ was observed for a second wave of clones expanding from day 15 to 37. Contracting CD4+ clones were found mainly in CM and EM memory subsets, while CD8+ clones were enriched in EMRA. Only two mild cases were covered in the study, and larger cohorts including severe cases with pre-infection samples were considered necessary.

Ficoll-Paque density gradient centrifugation was used to isolate PBMCs. This clonotype was recorded at least ten times. There is no known antigen for this receptor. The record has no base qualities; no much larger clone is one base away. The sequencer was an Illumina NovaSeq 6000. cDNA libraries for TCRalpha and TCRbeta were prepared by 5'RACE using constant-segment primers, with sample barcodes and unique molecular identifiers added. Trizol reagent was used to extract RNA from every sample. Libraries were amplified in two PCR steps, with a second sample barcode and Illumina TruSeq adapters added in the second step. Libraries were sequenced on an Illumina NovaSeq with 2 x 150 bp paired-end reads. Processing in the source paper ran as follows. Demultiplexing of reads and collapsing into UMI-guided consensus sequences were performed with migec v1.2.7. Using mixcr v2.1.11, the UMI consensuses were aligned to TRA and TRB V and J templates and assembled into clonotypes. A clonotype was counted as expanded or contracted only when both edgeR and NoisET called the clonotype significant, with the noise models trained on biological replicates. For edgeR calls, a false discovery rate-adjusted p below 0.01 and a log2 fold-change threshold of 1 were applied. PCA with hierarchical clustering of max-normalized trajectories of the 1000 most abundant clonotypes was used as exploratory dynamics analysis. The CD4 or CD8 phenotype of responding clones was assigned using the separately sequenced CD4+ and CD8+ repertoires. Through fastp at Q25 and MiXCR, TCRdb rebuilt clones from the public reads, retaining in-frame beta chains. Under each unique CDR3 protein, matching rows form one entry showing the most common genes and DNA. TCRdb's processing, not the authors', yielded these V and J calls. The sample table shows tens of thousands of distinct CDR3 sequences, and roughly 11% are seen once. The ten largest clones represent about 32% of the sample.

The rearranged chain carries TRBV5-1 and TRBJ2-7; TRBD2 matches 7 bases in the middle. The sample comprised PBMCs or a T cell subset sorted from them (not recorded which). The sequence was collected from a man aged 18 to 30 who had mild COVID-19 (a few samples of this study predate the infection). The sample titles of this study are shuffled in the database, so cell type and time point are left out; the donor was told from shared clones. The DNA sequence is TGCGCCAGCAGTACCGAGCGGGGAGACGAGCAGTACTTC. Its coded protein is CASSTERGDEQYF.